Presented here are 29 T cell receptor beta chains from one specimen sequenced in a study of cytomegalovirus exposure and HLA in healthy donors. Primers for the PCR totalled 60 Vbeta and 13 Jbeta. This table comes from immunoSEQ multiplex PCR, and its TCRdb copy is limited to in-frame clones, with some not included. The sample lists about 120,000 clones, roughly 78% occurring once. Sequencing was performed on PBMCs. The receptor set was obtained from a male donor in good health and CMV-seronegative.

CDR3 sequence (DNA): TGCGCCAGCAGTCCCCAAGACAGGGGGCTATACGAGCAGTACTTC. Translated: CASSPQDRGLYEQYF. The chain carries TRBV4-1 and TRBJ2-7, with 10 bases identical to TRBD1. V trimming: 6 bases; J trimming: 4 bases; junction bases outside the gene matches: 9. The CDR3 has 15 amino acids. Germline CDR1 reads MGHRA; CDR2 reads YSYEKL.

The chain employs TRBV9 and TRBJ1-2, with D maybe TRBD1 (5 bases). This CDR3 has 14 amino acids. The germline CDR1 and CDR2 sequences are SGDLS and YYNGEE. The germline V and J ends were trimmed by 0 bases and 7 bases, with 13 bases remaining between them. The CDR3 spells CASSVVRGGGGYTF. CDR3 nucleotides: TGTGCCAGCAGCGTAGTTAGGGGAGGAGGTGGCTACACCTTC.

The chain is built from TRBV9 and TRBJ1-2; a weak D match, TRBD1 (6 bases). This CDR3 region has 15 residues. Germline V CDR1 and CDR2: SGDLS, YYNGEE. V dropped 4 bases and J dropped 5 bases, with 18 bases sitting between them. CDR3 coding DNA: TGTGCCAGCAGCCATCCGGACAGAACTACTTATGGCTACACCTTC. It specifies CASSHPDRTTYGYTF.

V and J are TRBV5-1 and TRBJ1-1; D remains ambiguous. The CDR3 length is 13 residues. V lost 6 bases, J lost 1 base, and 10 bases lay in between. CDR1 is SGHRS and CDR2 is YFSETQ in the germline V gene. CDR3 in DNA: TGCGCCAGCAAGGAGCGGGAGAACACTGAAGCTTTCTTT. Protein sequence: CASKERENTEAFF.

In its sample, this clone was seen a few times. The gene calls are TRBV6-1 and TRBJ2-3; D perhaps matches TRBD1 (6 bases). V was cut by 1 base and J by 2 bases, with 7 bases left in between. Germline values: CDR1 MNHNS, CDR2 SASEGT. This CDR3 region has 14 residues. The CDR3 protein is CASSEGQATDTQYF. The CDR3 DNA is TGTGCCAGCAGTGAAGGACAGGCCACAGATACGCAGTATTTT.

This sequence joins TRBV6-1 and TRBJ2-7; the match to TRBD1 covers 9 bases. The trim removed 4 bases at V and 0 bases at J, leaving 4 bases unmatched. This CDR3 has 15 amino acids. The germline V gene has CDR1 MNHNS and CDR2 SASEGT. CDR3 loop: CASSVGTGISYEQYF. In nucleotides, the CDR3 is TGTGCCAGCAGTGTAGGGACAGGGATCTCCTACGAGCAGTACTTC.

The rearrangement uses TRBV28 and TRBJ2-7, with TRBD1 identical over 12 bases. CDR1 and CDR2 (germline): MDHEN, SYDVKM. Losses at the gene ends were 3 bases for V and 6 bases for J; bases not matched to a gene: 6. CDR3 length equals 15 residues. Here the CDR3 DNA reads TGTGCCAGCAGTTTCCCGGGACAGGGGGCCGGCGAGCAGTACTTC. Residues: CASSFPGQGAGEQYF. Variable domain in full (rest from reference TRBV28 and TRBJ2-7): DVKVTQSSRYLVKRTGEKVFLECVQDMDHENMFWYRQDPGLGLRLIYFSYDVKMKEKGDIPEGYSVSREKKERFSLILESASTNQTSMYLCASSFPGQGAGEQYFGPGTRLTVT.

The J gene is TRBJ2-1, the V gene TRBV6-1; 8 nucleotides align to TRBD2. The germline V gene has CDR1 MNHNS and CDR2 SASEGT. CDR3 length: 20 amino acids. Trimming cost V 4 bases and J 0 bases; bases outside gene matches: 17. The CDR3 sequence: CASSVDTLGAGVSSYNEQFF. In DNA, the CDR3 is TGTGCCAGCAGTGTTGACACCCTCGGAGCGGGAGTGAGCTCCTACAATGAGCAGTTCTTC.

This chain joins TRBV25-1 and TRBJ2-4; D perhaps matches TRBD1 (6 bases). V lost 8 bases, J lost 11 bases, and 19 bases lay in between. CDR3 length: 13 residues. Germline CDR1 is MGHDK and CDR2 is SYGVNS. The CDR3: CASGADSPSLQYF. Written as DNA, the CDR3 is TGTGCCAGCGGGGCGGACAGTCCGAGCCTTCAGTACTTC.

Only one count was recorded for this clone. This chain joins TRBV10-1 and TRBJ2-3, with 8 bases fitting TRBD2. The V gene end was trimmed by 2 bases and the J gene end by 0 bases; junction bases not matched to a gene: 1. Germline values: CDR1 WNHNN, CDR2 SYGVQD (reference sequence). The CDR3 spans 15 residues. CDR3 sequence reads: CASSEAGGSTDTQYF. CDR3 bases: TGCGCCAGCAGTGAGGCGGGAGGTAGCACAGATACGCAGTATTTT.

The chain joins TRBV7-9 to TRBJ2-1; the D is unclear. Germline V gene data show CDR1 as SEHNR and CDR2 as FQNEAQ (reference sequence). The CDR3 is made up of 14 amino acids. The ends were cut back, 5 bases at V and 8 bases at J, with 16 bases in the middle. The CDR3 DNA sequence: TGTGCCAGCAGCCCCCCCGCGGATTCGTATGAGCAGTTCTTC. Translation: CASSPPADSYEQFF.

The rearrangement joins TRBV2 to TRBJ2-3; TRBD2 agrees at 10 bases. The trim removed 4 bases at V and 5 bases at J, leaving 9 bases unmatched. This CDR3 spans 16 amino acids. Per germline, CDR1 SNHLY and CDR2 FYNNEI. The CDR3 here is CASSVPPTSGEDTQYF. In nucleotides, the CDR3 is TGTGCCAGCAGTGTACCCCCAACTAGCGGGGAAGATACGCAGTATTTT.

This rearrangement joins TRBV9 to TRBJ1-1, with D possibly being TRBD1 (5 bases). V lost 0 bases and J lost 0, with 12 bases in between. The CDR3 loop spans 16 amino acids. Germline CDR1 SGDLS, CDR2 YYNGEE. CDR3 amino acids: CASSVVPTVVNTEAFF. The CDR3 DNA reads as TGTGCCAGCAGCGTAGTCCCGACAGTGGTGAACACTGAAGCTTTCTTT. Filled out from reference TRBV9 and TRBJ1-1, the complete variable domain reads DSGVTQTPKHLITATGQRVTLRCSPRSGDLSVYWYQQSLDQGLQFLIQYYNGEERAKGNILERFSAQQFPDLHSELNLSSLELGDSALYFCASSVVPTVVNTEAFFGQGTRLTVV.

V gene TRBV28 combines with J gene TRBJ1-2; unclear D gene. Germline CDR1 and CDR2: MDHEN and SYDVKM. The V end was cut by 6 bases, the J end by 4 bases, with 9 bases between. There are 12 residues in the CDR3. The CDR3 is CASSGSTYGYTF. In nucleotides, the CDR3 is TGTGCCAGCAGCGGGTCGACCTATGGCTACACCTTC.

The rearrangement uses TRBV29-1 and TRBJ2-3; 10 positions match TRBD1. The CDR3 totals 13 residues. Germline V CDR1 and CDR2: SQVTM, ANQGSEA. With 4 bases clipped from V and 10 bases from J, the junction kept 8 bases outside the gene matches. In nucleotides, the CDR3 is TGCAGCGTTGGGGGGACAGGGGAGTTTGCGCAGTATTTT. It encodes CSVGGTGEFAQYF.

The V and J genes are TRBV28 and TRBJ1-2; D gene uncertain. CDR3 length: 14 residues. CDR1 is MDHEN and CDR2 is SYDVKM in the germline V gene. The V and J ends lost 7 bases and 2 bases respectively, with 14 bases between them. CDR3 in DNA: TGTGCCAGCACCGTACCCCAGAGGAACTATGGCTACACCTTC. Translated: CASTVPQRNYGYTF.

This chain links TRBV6-6 with TRBJ1-2; a weak D match, TRBD1 (5 bases). The CDR3 sequence is 14 residues long. Trimming removed 2 bases from V and 8 bases from J, with 15 bases in between. The germline V gene encodes CDR1 MNHNY and CDR2 SVGAGI (reference sequence). CDR3 protein: CASSYAPTELGYTF. For the CDR3, the DNA is TGTGCCAGCAGTTACGCGCCGACAGAGTTGGGCTACACCTTC.

V gene TRBV28 combines with J gene TRBJ1-2, with 9 bases that match TRBD1. In germline, CDR1 is MDHEN, CDR2 SYDVKM. V gave up 6 bases and J gave up 0 bases; unmatched junction bases: 5. There are 15 residues in the CDR3. CDR3 nucleotide sequence: TGTGCCAGCAGAGGGACAGGGAGGTCTAACTATGGCTACACCTTC. It is translated as CASRGTGRSNYGYTF.

V gene TRBV5-1 combines with J gene TRBJ1-2; tentatively, D is TRBD1 (5 bases). CDR1 SGHRS and CDR2 YFSETQ come from the germline V gene. Trimming took off 0 bases at V and 3 bases at J, with 12 bases between the two ends. This CDR3 has 15 residues. The CDR3 sequence is CASSLGVDRYYGYTF. Here the CDR3 DNA reads TGCGCCAGCAGCTTGGGAGTAGACAGATACTATGGCTACACCTTC.

This chain joins TRBV9 and TRBJ1-1; no definite D call. From germline, CDR1 is SGDLS and CDR2 YYNGEE. The CDR3 contains 15 residues. V lost 4 bases, J lost 0 bases, and 13 bases lay in between. The CDR3 spells CASSPQTDMNTEAFF. The CDR3 DNA reads as TGTGCCAGCAGCCCACAGACGGATATGAACACTGAAGCTTTCTTT.

The genes are TRBV28 and TRBJ1-2; D not certain. The CDR3 length is 12 residues. CDR1 is MDHEN and CDR2 is SYDVKM in the germline V gene. Trimming removed 2 bases at V and 7 bases at J, with 8 bases between. CDR3 amino acids: CASSLSPGGYTF. In DNA form, the CDR3 reads TGTGCCAGCAGTTTAAGCCCGGGTGGCTACACCTTC.

The count of this clone is one. In nucleotides, the CDR3 is TGTGCCAGCACCAAAGGGGCCCCTGAAAAACTGTTTTTT. It specifies CASTKGAPEKLFF. The chain joins TRBV11-2 to TRBJ1-4, with D possibly matching TRBD1 (5 bases). The CDR3 spans 13 residues. Between the trimmed V and J ends, which lost 7 bases and 7 bases, there was a span of 13 bases. CDR1 is SGHAT, CDR2 FQNNGV, per germline.

V and J are TRBV5-1 and TRBJ2-3; D may be TRBD2 (6 bases). This CDR3 spans 15 amino acids. The germline V gene has CDR1 SGHRS and CDR2 YFSETQ. The ends were cut back, 0 bases at V and 5 bases at J, with 13 bases in the middle. For the CDR3, the DNA is TGCGCCAGCAGCTTGGAAGGAGGGAATAGAGATACGCAGTATTTT. It codes for CASSLEGGNRDTQYF.

This clone was counted only a few times. The rearrangement uses TRBV21-1 and TRBJ2-7; the table's TRBD2 call for D was not verified on the DNA. TRBV21-1 counts as a pseudogene. The length of the CDR3 is 14 residues. The chain's CDR3 is CASSKRRQAYEQYF. DNA for the CDR3: TGTGCCAGCAGCAAAAGGCGGCAAGCCTACGAGCAGTACTTC.

The chain recombines TRBV5-1 with TRBJ2-2; possibly TRBD1 for D (6 bases). Trimming cost V 0 bases and J 5 bases, with 8 bases left between them. The length of the CDR3 is 14 residues. Germline V gene sequence: CDR1 SGHRS, CDR2 YFSETQ. DNA of the CDR3: TGCGCCAGCAGCTTGGTAGGGGGAACCGGGGAGCTGTTTTTT. This gives the protein CASSLVGGTGELFF.

This clone showed up just a few times. The rearrangement links TRBV15 to TRBJ2-5, with D unresolved. The better agreement between TRBJ2-7 and the DNA end casts doubt on the J call. CDR1 LNHNV and CDR2 YYDKDF come from the germline V gene (reference sequence). This CDR3 has 15 residues. The CDR3 spells CATSRDRVVTYEQYF. In nucleotides, the CDR3 is TGTGCCACCAGCAGAGATCGTGTGGTTACCTACGAGCAGTACTTC.

This clone has only a few counts. This chain connects TRBV30 to TRBJ2-4, with 8 bases aligning to TRBD1. The CDR3 is 14 amino acids. After removal of 3 bases from V and 5 bases from J, the junction contained 6 bases not matched to a gene. The V gene's germline CDR1 is GTSNPN and CDR2 SVGIG (reference sequence). This CDR3 is CAWRIQGGENIQYF. CDR3 DNA sequence: TGTGCCTGGAGGATACAGGGGGGAGAAAACATTCAGTACTTC.

This clone was detected a few times. This chain links TRBV27 with TRBJ1-2, with no clear D. V lost 3 bases, J lost 0 bases, and 8 bases lay in between. The CDR3 consists of 14 residues. From germline, CDR1 is MNHEY and CDR2 SMNVEV (reference sequence). As DNA, the CDR3 is TGTGCCAGCAGTTTGGGCACTCCTAACTATGGCTACACCTTC. Its translation is CASSLGTPNYGYTF.

The rearrangement links TRBV7-8 to TRBJ2-1; 9 bases line up with TRBD1. V was clipped by 5 bases and J by 4 bases; unmatched bases: 9. This CDR3 has 16 residues. CDR1 is SGHVS and CDR2 is FQNEAQ in the germline V gene. The CDR3 DNA reads as TGTGCCAGCAGCCAAACAGGGACAGGGCCTTACAATGAGCAGTTCTTC. It is translated as CASSQTGTGPYNEQFF.